Listed below are T cell receptor beta chains from one sample, sequenced in a study of shared clonotypes between healthy human individuals. Clones were read by immunoSEQ multiplex PCR, and TCRdb kept only the in-frame ones, dropping some. Among 1,400,000 or so clones listed, approximately 98.5% were seen once. Source material: naive CD4+ T cells sorted from blood. The receptors shown here come from a man aged 25 to 45 in good health. CDR3s leave out the opening cysteine and the closing phenylalanine or tryptophan. Each record gives: V gene, J gene, D gene, CDR3 protein. The D gene is left open where the match is weak.

TRBV28	TRBJ2-4	TRBD1	ASLDRAYIQY
TRBV6-6	TRBJ1-5	TRBD1	ASSSTGGWINQPQH
TRBV5-1	TRBJ2-7	TRBD1	ASSGNIQGYEQY
TRBV7-6	TRBJ2-5	-	ASSIKETQY
TRBV4-2	TRBJ2-2	-	ASSQDSGGGELF
TRBV2	TRBJ2-7	TRBD2	ASSEGLAETYEQY
TRBV5-4	TRBJ2-5	TRBD2	ASSLSLAGGQETQY
TRBV5-1	TRBJ1-4	-	ASSLETGPREKLF
TRBV6-5	TRBJ1-5	-	ASAPRAGSNQPQH
TRBV7-8	TRBJ2-7	TRBD1	ASSLEDRDYEQY
TRBV7-8	TRBJ2-3	TRBD2	ASSWGTSGPDTQY
TRBV6-6	TRBJ2-7	TRBD1	ASSYSGQVSYEQY
TRBV20-1	TRBJ2-5	TRBD1	SADRAETQY
TRBV29-1	TRBJ1-1	-	SVEDLSRNTEAF
TRBV18	TRBJ1-1	-	ASSPPGVGWAEAF
TRBV27	TRBJ1-2	-	ASSVTWGTYGYT
TRBV18	TRBJ2-3	-	ASSPPKGRRGSTDTQY
TRBV7-2	TRBJ2-2	TRBD1	ASSLNPKTGAGELF
TRBV5-1	TRBJ2-3	-	ASSLDPSAPSTDTQY
TRBV7-6	TRBJ2-5	-	ASSLATMPLGTQY
TRBV7-9	TRBJ1-1	-	ASSLGVTEAF
TRBV5-6	TRBJ2-2	TRBD1	ASTPPGTGGRGELF
TRBV25-1	TRBJ2-3	-	ASSDPKQADTQY
TRBV28	TRBJ2-7	TRBD1	ASVDRGTGEQY
TRBV5-1	TRBJ2-3	-	ASSLVHRESMFADTQY
TRBV5-4	TRBJ2-1	TRBD2	ASSMLAGEWDEQF
TRBV6-1	TRBJ1-4	-	AGRLGQEKLF
TRBV14	TRBJ2-5	TRBD2	ASSQGLAGAETQY
TRBV5-1	TRBJ2-5	-	ASSPMLGGEETQY
TRBV11-2	TRBJ2-1	-	ASSLEGWLGAFYNEQF
TRBV28	TRBJ1-3	-	ASRSTVSGNTIY
TRBV6-1	TRBJ1-5	-	ASSFRVDREQPQH
TRBV2	TRBJ1-1	-	ASSDGGLPNTEAF
TRBV4-3	TRBJ1-1	-	ASSQEANTEAF
TRBV5-4	TRBJ2-5	-	ASSLGVIETQY
TRBV5-1	TRBJ2-7	-	ASSPSRVRDLPILYEQY
TRBV19	TRBJ2-1	TRBD2	ASTVGSGRDEQF
TRBV29-1	TRBJ2-7	TRBD1	SALRQGYEQY
TRBV7-9	TRBJ2-6	-	ATPPGPRRISGANVLT
TRBV30	TRBJ1-1	-	AWSVIVGSTGEAF
TRBV27	TRBJ1-1	-	ASSPYRANVVGTEAF
TRBV2	TRBJ1-2	-	ASSPGTYGYT
TRBV7-9	TRBJ2-1	-	ASSLGAFVSSYNEQF
TRBV5-1	TRBJ2-3	TRBD2	ASSPGTSGGSTDTQY
TRBV11-2	TRBJ2-5	TRBD2	ASSTGRGGWLQETQY
TRBV18	TRBJ2-3	TRBD2	ASSPASGRSTDTQY